One T cell receptor beta chain is described in this entry. Its antigen is not known. Other DNA sequences in this sample translate to the same CDR3. This CDR3 has 14 residues. Trimming took 3 bases from V and 1 from J, leaving 10 bases between them. From germline, CDR1 is SGHAT and CDR2 FQNNGV. The sample originates from a study of shared clonotypes between healthy human individuals. The overall study: Every donor yielded three CD4 naive, three CD4 memory, two CD8 naive and one CD8 memory plate.

Terminally differentiated effector memory CD45RA+ cells were excluded from the naive CD8 cells, which were CD45RO-negative and positively selected for CCR7. Donors were healthy HIV-negative adults without recent acute infections or vaccinations. Findings of the study overall: Memory subsets had estimated richness that was generally smaller than that of naive subsets.

Original handling: Junction-only immunoSEQ sequences carried no quality scores, so filtering differed. TCRdb's table, derived via immunoSEQ multiplex PCR, lists solely in-frame clones and lacks some. V, J and clone size are taken as reported in that table, and D and trimming were inferred from the DNA itself. The repertoire includes about 2,100,000 clones, about 92% of them detected once, and roughly 1.8% sits in the top ten. The clonotype comes from a man aged 18 to 30 in good health. Some clones in this sample may be carry-over from other donors' samples. Specimen: naive CD8+ T cells from PBMCs. This rearrangement joins TRBV11-2 to TRBJ2-7, with D perhaps matching TRBD2 (6 bases). In nucleotides, the CDR3 is TGTGCCAGCAGCTTTGGGACTTTTTCCTACGAGCAGTACTTC. Translated, it gives CASSFGTFSYEQYF.